The 31 T cell receptor beta chains reported below all come from one sample, sequenced in a study of blood T cell repertoires in COVID-19. TCRdb's copy holds only in-frame clones and misses some; the assay was immunoSEQ multiplex PCR. The sample lists over 300,000 clones, about 91% occurring once. The material sequenced was PBMCs or T cells enriched from blood (not recorded which). The receptors derive from a woman aged 40 to 50 who had recovered from COVID-19.

The rearrangement joins TRBV2 to TRBJ2-6, with 7 bases matching TRBD1. Losses at the gene ends were 9 bases for V and 0 bases for J; bases not matched to a gene: 5. Germline CDR1 and CDR2: SNHLY and FYNNEI. The CDR3 spans 15 residues. CDR3 protein: CARGDRVSGANVLTF. The CDR3 DNA reads as TGTGCCAGAGGAGACAGGGTCTCTGGGGCCAACGTCCTGACTTTC.

The chain couples TRBV6-5 to TRBJ2-7; TRBD2 might be the D (5 bases). V gave up 6 bases and J gave up 6 bases, with 18 bases separating them. In germline, CDR1 is MNHEY, CDR2 SVGAGI. This CDR3 has 14 residues. The CDR3 DNA follows: TGTGCCAGCAGACGGACGAGGGAATCAGCCGAGCAGTACTTC. Amino acids: CASRRTRESAEQYF.

The chain combines TRBV29-1 with TRBJ1-1; D not certain. The germline CDR1 and CDR2 sequences are SQVTM and ANQGSEA. The CDR3 is 11 amino acids. Trimming removed 3 bases at V and 5 bases at J, with 7 bases between. Here the CDR3 DNA reads TGCAGCGTTGATGGGAGAACTGAAGCTTTCTTT. As protein: CSVDGRTEAFF.

This sequence joins TRBV7-9 and TRBJ1-4; D might be TRBD1 (5 bases). Germline V CDR1 and CDR2: SEHNR, FQNEAQ (reference sequence). V was shortened by 0 bases and J by 15 bases, with 8 bases between the two germline ends. CDR3 length: 11 amino acids. In nucleotides, the CDR3 is TGTGCCAGCAGCTTAGCCGACAGAATGTTTTTT. Its translation: CASSLADRMFF.

This sequence joins TRBV6-5 and TRBJ1-4; 7 bases line up with TRBD1. The CDR3 loop spans 15 amino acids. V gave up 8 bases and J gave up 7 bases; unmatched junction bases: 13. In germline, CDR1 is MNHEY, CDR2 SVGAGI. The CDR3 DNA reads TGTGCCAGCCGTCCCGGACAGGATGTCGGTGAAAAACTGTTTTTT. It yields the protein CASRPGQDVGEKLFF.

The CDR3 DNA sequence: TGTGCCAGTAGTATTTCAGGGTATGAGCCCCAGCATTTT. Amino acids: CASSISGYEPQHF. This chain joins TRBV19 and TRBJ1-5; TRBD1 might be the D (5 bases). Germline assignment: CDR1 LNHDA and CDR2 SQIVND (reference sequence). Trimming removed 3 bases at V and 8 bases at J, with 11 bases between. This CDR3 has 13 residues.

This chain links TRBV18 with TRBJ2-2, with TRBD1 matching over 7 bases. Trimming removed 3 bases from V and 3 bases from J; junction bases left unmatched: 4. From germline, CDR1 is KGHSH and CDR2 LQKENI. The CDR3 sequence is 15 residues long. CDR3 DNA sequence: TGTGCCAGCTCACCGGGAGACAGGGACACCGGGGAGCTGTTTTTT. Its protein product is CASSPGDRDTGELFF. Complete variable domain (other parts from reference TRBV18 and TRBJ2-2): NAGVMQNPRHLVRRRGQEARLRCSPMKGHSHVYWYRQLPEEGLKFMVYLQKENIIDESGMPKERFSAEFPKEGPSILRIQQVVRGDSAAYFCASSPGDRDTGELFFGEGSRLTVL.

The chain recombines TRBV20-1 with TRBJ2-7; perhaps TRBD1 as D (5 bases). Germline assignment: CDR1 DFQATT and CDR2 SNEGSKA (reference sequence). The CDR3 extends over 12 amino acids. V was shortened by 3 bases and J by 2 bases, with 8 bases between the two germline ends. The CDR3 DNA reads TGCAGTGCTAGTGCCAGGGCCTACGAGCAGTACTTC. The encoded protein is CSASARAYEQYF.

This chain uses TRBV19 with TRBJ1-5; perhaps TRBD1 as D (6 bases). The germline CDR1 and CDR2 sequences are LNHDA and SQIVND (reference sequence). The CDR3 has 15 amino acids. The germline V and J ends were trimmed by 5 bases and 0 bases, with 11 bases remaining between them. The CDR3 region has the DNA TGTGCCAGTAGTGTGACAGGCGATAGCAATCAGCCCCAGCATTTT. This codes for CASSVTGDSNQPQHF.

The J gene is TRBJ2-1, the V gene TRBV3-1 (or the pseudogene TRBV3-2); the match to TRBD2 covers 8 bases. V was clipped by 6 bases and J by 2 bases; unmatched bases: 6. Per germline, CDR1 LGHDT and CDR2 YNNKEL (reference sequence). The CDR3 has 15 residues. The CDR3 loop reads CASRGGLAAYNEQFF. CDR3 bases: TGTGCCAGCAGGGGCGGACTAGCTGCCTACAATGAGCAGTTCTTC.

The chain joins TRBV29-1 to TRBJ1-1; no clear D gene. V lost 5 bases, J lost 4 bases, and 11 bases lay in between. Germline CDR1 and CDR2: SQVTM and ANQGSEA. This CDR3 is built from 12 residues. In DNA form, the CDR3 reads TGCAGCGTTCGATCGGGTGGCACTGAAGCTTTCTTT. The encoded protein is CSVRSGGTEAFF.

The chain recombines TRBV19 with TRBJ1-4; no definite D call. The CDR3 totals 16 residues. The germline V gene encodes CDR1 LNHDA and CDR2 SQIVND (reference sequence). Deletions cut 2 bases from V and 0 bases from J, with 10 bases between. CDR3 protein: CASSIMGAATNEKLFF. The CDR3 DNA sequence: TGTGCCAGTAGTATAATGGGAGCAGCAACTAATGAAAAACTGTTTTTT.

The chain is built from TRBV15 and TRBJ2-1, with 7 nucleotides matching TRBD2. V shed 0 bases and J 2 bases; nucleotides not matched to a gene: 4. This CDR3 is 16 amino acids long. CDR1 is LNHNV and CDR2 is YYDKDF in the germline V gene (reference sequence). CDR3 protein: CATSRDPSGPYNEQFF. The CDR3 DNA reads as TGTGCCACCAGCAGAGACCCTAGCGGACCCTACAATGAGCAGTTCTTC.

A word on this clone: One end of the junction fails to match germline, which may point to a read error. The chain has TRBV7-7 and TRBJ2-7; 7 bases line up with TRBD1. Germline lookup yields CDR1 SSHAT and CDR2 FNYEAQ (reference sequence). The CDR3 is 15 amino acids. The CDR3 protein is CASSLGDRDGGEQYF. For the CDR3, the DNA is TGTGCTAGCAGCTTAGGAGACAGGGACGGTGGTGAGCAGTACTTC. Full variable domain (outside the CDR3, taken from reference TRBV7-7 and TRBJ2-7): GAGVSQSPRYKVTKRGQDVTLRCDPISSHATLYWYQQALGQGPEFLTYFNYEAQPDKSGLPSDRFSAERPEGSISTLTIQRTEQRDSAMYRCASSLGDRDGGEQYFGPGTRLTVT.

V usage is TRBV11-3 and J usage is TRBJ2-7, with 8 bases lining up with TRBD2. The V gene's germline CDR1 is SGHNT and CDR2 YENEEA. The CDR3 has 15 amino acids. The V segment lost 0 bases and the J segment 2 bases; nucleotides outside the gene matches: 3. The CDR3, as DNA: TGTGCCAGCAGCTTAGATCAGGGACTAGCCTACGAGCAGTACTTC. It translates to CASSLDQGLAYEQYF.

The CDR3 loop reads CASSSQGAKAGELFF. The CDR3 DNA reads TGTGCCAGCAGTTCACAGGGGGCGAAGGCCGGGGAGCTGTTTTTT. The chain combines TRBV28 with TRBJ2-2; TRBD1 agrees at 9 bases. The germline V gene has CDR1 MDHEN and CDR2 SYDVKM. The trim removed 4 bases at V and 6 bases at J, leaving 6 bases unmatched. The CDR3 is made up of 15 amino acids.

This clone was detected only once. J is TRBJ1-2 and V is TRBV5-4, with TRBD1 matching over 9 bases. CDR1 and CDR2 (germline): SGHNT, YYREEE (reference sequence). CDR3 length: 14 amino acids. V lost 4 bases and J lost 2; bases outside the gene matches: 3. CDR3 sequence reads: CASSSGQGNYGYTF. The DNA of the CDR3 is TGTGCCAGCAGCAGCGGACAGGGGAACTATGGCTACACCTTC.

This chain uses TRBV19 with TRBJ2-6, with 7 bases fitting TRBD1. Trimming at V came to 8 bases and at J to 0 bases, leaving 10 bases not matched to a gene. This CDR3 spans 17 amino acids. The germline gives CDR1 LNHDA, CDR2 SQIVND (reference sequence). In nucleotides, the CDR3 is TGTGCCAGTGCTCCCGGACAGGCTGTCTCTGGGGCCAACGTCCTGACTTTC. Protein product: CASAPGQAVSGANVLTF.

The chain links TRBV3-1 (or the pseudogene TRBV3-2) to TRBJ1-5; possibly TRBD1 for D (5 bases). V lost 1 base, J lost 6 bases, and 10 bases lay in between. This CDR3 is built from 14 residues. Germline V gene lookup returns CDR1 LGHDT and CDR2 YNNKEL (reference sequence). This CDR3 is CASSQGQGFQPQHF. The DNA of the CDR3 is TGTGCCAGCAGCCAAGGGCAGGGCTTTCAGCCCCAGCATTTT.

The chain carries TRBV2 and TRBJ2-4, with TRBD1 as a possible D gene (5 bases). Trimming removed 6 bases at V and 4 bases at J, with 16 bases between. This CDR3 has 15 residues. Germline CDR1 and CDR2: SNHLY and FYNNEI. CDR3 bases: TGTGCCAGCAGCGCCTCACCCAGGGAAAAAAACATTCAGTACTTC. Amino acids: CASSASPREKNIQYF.

Of note for this clone: This may arise from a read error, as a much more abundant clone is one base away. The chain uses TRBV5-8 and TRBJ2-7; D gene unclear. V was trimmed by 2 bases and J by 2 bases, leaving 2 bases between them. The CDR3 has 11 residues. Germline lookup yields CDR1 SGHTS and CDR2 YDEGEE. CDR3 loop: CASSFAYEQYF. DNA of the CDR3: TGTGCCAGCAGCTTCGCCTACGAGCAGTACTTC.

The CDR3, as DNA: TGTGCCAGCAGGGCTGAGGGGGCTTACGAGCAGTACTTC. Amino acids: CASRAEGAYEQYF. The V gene is TRBV27, the J gene TRBJ2-7; 7 bases agree with TRBD1. This CDR3 is 13 amino acids long. Losses at the gene ends were 6 bases for V and 4 bases for J; bases not matched to a gene: 6. Germline V lookup: CDR1 MNHEY, CDR2 SMNVEV (reference sequence).

This clone has just a few counts. The chain's CDR3 is CASSLSRQRFF. CDR3 nucleotides: TGTGCCAGCAGTTTATCTCGACAGAGGTTTTTT. The rearrangement joins TRBV28 to TRBJ2-2, with D possibly matching TRBD1 (5 bases). The CDR3 loop spans 11 amino acids. V lost 1 base and J 16 bases, leaving 10 bases between the germline ends. The germline V gene encodes CDR1 MDHEN and CDR2 SYDVKM.

The chain recombines TRBV7-9 with TRBJ2-7; a weak D match, TRBD2 (6 bases). The V and J ends lost 5 bases and 3 bases respectively, with 14 bases between them. Per germline, CDR1 SEHNR and CDR2 FQNEAQ (reference sequence). The CDR3 has 14 residues. The CDR3 sequence: CASSGGTTNYEQYF. Here the CDR3 DNA reads TGTGCCAGCAGCGGCGGGACCACCAACTACGAGCAGTACTTC.

The count of this clone is one. V usage is TRBV11-2 and J usage is TRBJ2-7, with D possibly TRBD2 on 5 matching bases. The CDR3 is 12 amino acids. Germline V lookup: CDR1 SGHAT, CDR2 FQNNGV. The germline V and J ends were trimmed by 5 bases and 2 bases, with 7 bases remaining between them. CDR3 nucleotide sequence: TGTGCCAGCAGCCCGGGAACCTACGAGCAGTACTTC. Translated: CASSPGTYEQYF.

CDR3 DNA: TGTGCCAGCAGACGGGGGGGAGGAGATGATACGCAGTATTTT. It yields the protein CASRRGGGDDTQYF. V usage is TRBV7-2 and J usage is TRBJ2-3, with 8 bases that match TRBD2. This CDR3 is 14 amino acids long. The V segment lost 6 bases and the J segment 6 bases; nucleotides outside the gene matches: 8. The V gene's germline CDR1 is SGHTA and CDR2 FQGNSA.

The rearrangement uses TRBV9 and TRBJ2-5, with TRBD2 matching 11 bases. This CDR3 spans 15 amino acids. The J segment lost 1 base and the V segment lost 3 bases, leaving 2 bases of the junction unmatched. CDR1 and CDR2 from the germline V gene are SGDLS and YYNGEE. The DNA of the CDR3 is TGTGCCAGCAGCGCTAGCGGGGGGACCCAAGAGACCCAGTACTTC. As protein: CASSASGGTQETQYF.

This clone has only one observation. The chain combines TRBV24-1 with TRBJ2-5, with 8 bases fitting TRBD1. The CDR3 runs to 14 residues. Trimming cost V 5 bases and J 2 bases; bases outside gene matches: 3. Germline V gives CDR1 KGHDR, CDR2 SFDVKD. The CDR3: CATSARGLQETQYF. The CDR3 region has the DNA TGTGCCACCAGTGCCAGGGGGCTACAAGAGACCCAGTACTTC.

The V and J genes are TRBV12-3 or TRBV12-4 and TRBJ2-3; weak D call: TRBD2 (5 bases). The V gene lost 7 bases and the J gene lost 4 bases, with 12 bases spanning the gap. The CDR3 runs to 13 residues. CDR3: CASNILGADTQYF. DNA for the CDR3: TGTGCCAGCAATATTCTGGGAGCAGATACGCAGTATTTT.

The chain joins TRBV19 to TRBJ1-5; 8 bases map to TRBD1. V lost 5 bases, J lost 6 bases, and 12 bases stayed unmatched. The CDR3 totals 16 residues. Germline-derived CDR1 and CDR2 are LNHDA and SQIVND (reference sequence). The CDR3 nucleotides read TGTGCCAGTAGTCGTCTCGGACAGGGTCTAGCTCAGCCCCAGCATTTT. This encodes CASSRLGQGLAQPQHF.

The rearrangement uses TRBV9 and TRBJ2-7; 12 bases match TRBD2. This CDR3 comprises 15 residues. Trimming took 2 bases from V and 7 from J; bases not matched to a gene: 7. CDR1 is SGDLS, CDR2 YYNGEE, per germline. The CDR3: CASSVRTSGIVEQYF. CDR3 coding DNA: TGTGCCAGCAGCGTCCGGACTAGCGGGATTGTTGAGCAGTACTTC.